Listed below are T cell receptor beta chains from one sample, sequenced in a study of T-cell memory formation after mild COVID-19. Using its own MiXCR run on the 5' RACE reads, TCRdb lists one record per CDR3 protein. The sample comprises roughly 340,000 distinct CDR3 sequences, 20% to 25% of which are singletons, and roughly a fifth rests with the top ten. The sequencing input was PBMCs or a T cell subset sorted from them (not recorded which). These receptors were taken from a young man who had mild COVID-19 (a few samples of this study predate the infection). Cell type and time point are not known. Both conserved end residues are part of each CDR3. A D gene is named only where the DNA matches it firmly. For some rows the clone size is stated as once, few or many, or as a class when expanded; others skip it.

V gene	J gene	clone size	CDR3 length	D gene	CDR3 protein	CDR3 DNA
TRBV13	TRBJ2-5	.	12	.	CASSQKGETQYF	TGTGCCAGCAGCCAGAAAGGGGAGACCCAGTACTTC
TRBV12-3/TRBV12-4	TRBJ2-1	few	16	.	CASSFIGGAIYNEQFF	TGTGCCAGCAGTTTTATTGGGGGGGCCATCTACAATGAGCAGTTCTTC
TRBV6-2/TRBV6-3	TRBJ2-5	.	13	.	CASRRSSWETQYF	TGTGCCAGCAGACGTTCTAGCTGGGAGACCCAGTACTTC
TRBV7-2	TRBJ1-1	.	13	.	CASSFGLRTEAFF	TGTGCCAGCAGCTTCGGGTTGAGGACTGAAGCTTTCTTT
TRBV7-9	TRBJ1-6	few	12	.	CASSNLNSPLHF	TGTGCCAGCAGCAACCTGAATTCACCCCTCCACTTT
TRBV5-4	TRBJ1-6	few	15	.	CASSAVGSYNSPLHF	TGTGCCAGCAGCGCTGTAGGCTCCTATAATTCACCCCTCCACTTT
TRBV28	TRBJ2-7	.	13	.	CASTGLPENEQYF	TGTGCCAGCACCGGACTCCCAGAAAACGAGCAGTACTTC
TRBV7-9	TRBJ2-2	once	15	.	CASSLDRYGTGELFF	TGTGCCAGCAGCCTGGACAGATATGGGACCGGGGAGCTGTTTTTT
TRBV5-1	TRBJ2-3	.	14	.	CASSFGQGTDTQYF	TGCGCCAGCAGCTTCGGGCAGGGGACAGATACGCAGTATTTT
TRBV12-3/TRBV12-4	TRBJ2-5	.	14	TRBD2	CASLREGVVETQYF	TGTGCCAGCCTCAGGGAGGGTGTAGTGGAGACCCAGTACTTC
TRBV7-3	TRBJ2-7	.	13	.	CASSQAGSYEQYF	TGTGCCAGCAGCCAGGCTGGCAGCTACGAGCAGTACTTC
TRBV10-3	TRBJ1-2	.	12	.	CAISESVPGYTF	TGTGCCATCAGTGAGTCGGTCCCTGGCTACACCTTC
TRBV5-1	TRBJ1-1	.	14	.	CASSLRQPNTEAFF	TGCGCCAGCAGCTTGAGGCAGCCGAACACTGAAGCTTTCTTT
TRBV4-2	TRBJ1-1	.	14	.	CASSHSDRNTEAFF	TGTGCCAGCAGCCACTCGGACCGGAACACTGAAGCTTTCTTT
TRBV4-3	TRBJ2-1	.	14	.	CASSQVRGSHEQFF	TGCGCCAGCAGCCAAGTTCGTGGGTCGCATGAGCAGTTCTTC
TRBV10-3	TRBJ1-3	few	14	.	CAISEREGGNTIYF	TGTGCCATCAGTGAACGGGAAGGTGGAAACACCATATATTTT
TRBV7-2	TRBJ2-2	few	15	.	CASSPGRTNTGELFF	TGTGCCAGCAGCCCGGGACGGACAAACACCGGGGAGCTGTTTTTT
TRBV29-1	TRBJ1-1	.	13	.	CSVSQGGNTEAFF	TGCAGCGTTTCACAGGGAGGGAACACTGAAGCTTTCTTT
TRBV7-8	TRBJ2-7	.	11	.	CASSSRSEQYF	TGTGCCAGCAGCTCGAGATCCGAGCAGTACTTC
TRBV20-1	TRBJ1-5	few	12	.	CSGATADQPQHF	TGCAGTGGGGCGACAGCTGATCAGCCCCAGCATTTT
TRBV10-3	TRBJ2-5	.	13	.	CAIRRDPGETQYF	TGTGCCATCCGCCGGGATCCTGGCGAGACCCAGTACTTC
TRBV18	TRBJ2-3	many	13	.	CASSPASTDTQYF	TGTGCCAGCTCACCCGCGAGCACAGATACGCAGTATTTT
TRBV10-3	TRBJ2-7	many	13	.	CAISGGDSYEQYF	TGTGCCATCAGTGGAGGGGACTCCTACGAGCAGTACTTC
TRBV7-2	TRBJ1-6	.	15	TRBD1	CASSLEGTATSPLHF	TGTGCCAGCAGCTTAGAGGGGACAGCCACTTCACCCCTCCACTTT
TRBV12-3/TRBV12-4	TRBJ2-5	many	13	.	CASSLNFQETQYF	TGTGCCAGCAGTTTAAACTTCCAAGAGACCCAGTACTTC
TRBV12-3/TRBV12-4	TRBJ1-1	.	13	.	CASRYSADTEAFF	TGTGCCAGCAGATATAGCGCGGACACTGAAGCTTTCTTT
TRBV6-4	TRBJ2-5	few	15	.	CASSDRQLTQETQYF	TGTGCCAGCAGTGACCGACAGCTAACGCAAGAGACCCAGTACTTC
TRBV12-3/TRBV12-4	TRBJ1-5	.	14	.	CASSQGSWDQPQHF	TGTGCCAGCAGCCAGGGGTCCTGGGATCAGCCCCAGCATTTT
TRBV12-3/TRBV12-4	TRBJ2-3	few	15	.	CASSLRGLGTDTQYF	TGTGCCAGCAGTTTACGGGGTTTGGGGACAGATACGCAGTATTTT
TRBV29-1	TRBJ2-1	few	14	TRBD2	CSVAGLAGYNEQFF	TGCAGCGTCGCGGGACTAGCGGGGTACAATGAGCAGTTCTTC
TRBV5-1	TRBJ2-1	many	15	TRBD2	CASSLRLGGKDEQFF	TGCGCCAGCAGCTTAAGGTTGGGGGGGAAGGATGAGCAGTTCTTC
TRBV28	TRBJ1-4	few	12	TRBD1	CASSGTGEKLFF	TGTGCCAGCAGTGGGACAGGGGAAAAACTGTTTTTT
TRBV7-3	TRBJ1-6	.	19	.	CARSRLGPCVGVNWSPLHF	TGTGCCAGGAGTCGTTTAGGTCCCTGTGTGGGGGTAAACTGGTCACCCCTCCACTTT
TRBV11-3	TRBJ2-1	.	16	TRBD1	CASSLDGTGSNNEQFF	TGTGCCAGCAGCTTAGATGGGACAGGGTCAAATAATGAGCAGTTCTTC
TRBV19	TRBJ2-1	.	16	TRBD1	CARGQGHGRVYNEQFF	TGTGCCAGGGGACAGGGCCATGGCAGGGTCTACAATGAGCAGTTCTTC
TRBV4-3	TRBJ2-5	.	16	.	CASSQDMTPLHETQYF	TGCGCCAGCAGCCAAGATATGACCCCCCTCCACGAGACCCAGTACTTC
TRBV18	TRBJ2-4	few	16	.	CASSPQLLAAKNIQYF	TGTGCCAGCTCACCCCAACTCCTTGCGGCCAAAAACATTCAGTACTTC